This TCR beta chain was sequenced in a study of T cell responses to AZD1222 COVID-19 vaccine (dated by TCRdb to the early 2020s). Some background on the complete study: Because spike-specific TCR depth and breadth did not differ between the two schedules, AZD1222 recipients who got a second dose at roughly 4 weeks were pooled with those who got a second dose at roughly 12 weeks. TCR sequencing was performed for roughly 250 trial participants, of whom approximately 200 were given two doses of AZD1222 and approximately 25 were given two doses of MenACWY control vaccine. Trial participants were enrolled into age subgroups of 18-55, 56-69 and 70-plus years, which contained about 150, 28 and 57 TCR-sequenced participants, respectively. Study-wide conclusions, independent of this receptor: Participants were mostly white British and included more females than males, and it was suggested by the authors that clonal diversity may have been underestimated. Conclusions about previously exposed vaccinees are limited because only a handful of AZD1222 recipients were SARS-CoV-2 seropositive at baseline. Reportedly, close to half of the unique spike-specific TCRs recognized epitopes lying outside the regions that are mutated in the B.1.351 and B.1.1.7 variants. The vaccine-associated CD4 TCRs covered the entire spike protein, and the dominant responses fell in regions 160-218 and 743-854. No day 14 peak-response samples were available, so repertoires were characterized only after the peak T cell response. After two AZD1222 doses, spike-specific TCR breadth and depth were significantly higher than at day 0 and than in MenACWY recipients. In the small 56-69-year group, the increase in depth fell short of significance, most likely because of low power.

The time point label on this specimen signifies: baseline before first vaccination. Vaccinee samples came from UK trials COV001 and COV002, including a single-blind randomized controlled phase 2/3 trial of AZD1222 (ChAdOx1 nCoV-19) in healthy adults. For TCRbeta chain sequencing, PBMC samples were collected from trial participants at day 0 and at day 28 after the second dose. The CDR3 regions of human TCRbeta chains were analyzed by immunosequencing. On the authors' methods: Repertoire TCRs were checked for matches against a reference library of SARS-CoV-2-specific TCRs that had been generated using the MIRA antigen-specificity platform. Breadth meant the fraction of unique TCRs that were SARS-CoV-2-associated, whereas depth meant the fraction of total T cells that were SARS-CoV-2-associated. Using the MIRA data, every spike-specific TCR was mapped to the spike region that the TCR reacted to and assigned to either a CD4 or a CD8 class. Log10-transformed breadth and depth values were compared by one-way ANOVA with Sidak's multiple comparisons tests. TCRdb holds this immuneACCESS table with in-frame rearrangements only. Some clones are missing; in checked studies, unresolved V genes explain under half, and the rest has no known cause. V, J and clone size are those of that table, while D and trimming were read from the DNA. Within this sample are about 180,000 clones, with approximately 86% of them counted one time only. More than 7% of the sample lies in the top ten.

Taken from the germline V gene, the CDR1 and CDR2 loops are MGHRA and YSYEKL. The germline ends are 8 bases apart after V is trimmed by 0 bases and J by 1 base. The CDR3 spans 15 residues, from the cysteine through the phenylalanine. The kept DNA is CDR3 alone, 45 bases in frame from the first base. Note on this clone: The specificity of this receptor is unknown. No base-level quality is on record; no much larger clone is a single base apart.

The sequence joins TRBV4-1 to TRBJ2-3, with an unclear D gene assignment. The TCR was taken from an adult in good health. The sample here was peripheral blood, taken on day 0 of AZD1222 vaccination. The nucleotide sequence is TGCGCCAGCAGCCAAGAGGGTCGGGGCACAGATACGCAGTATTTT. Its coded protein is CASSQEGRGTDTQYF.